Reported below is one TCR beta chain. The antigen it recognizes is unknown. Possible read error: a much larger clone is one base away. The sample originates from a study of glioma-infiltrating T cells (dated by TCRdb to 2016 to 2018). In the study overall: The study sequenced TCR alpha- and beta-chain repertoires from glioma tissue, from non-neoplastic brain tissue and from matched peripheral blood mononuclear cells. To measure how far tissue and blood T-cell populations diverged, each tissue-infiltrating repertoire was compared against the peripheral blood repertoire of the same patient. The paired cohort comprised three low-grade glioma patients, several primary glioblastoma patients and three non-glioma patients contributing non-neoplastic brain tissue.

What the study reported, not specific to this receptor: VJ-independent divergence between tissue and blood was below expectation in non-neoplastic patients but above expectation in all gliomas, especially low-grade gliomas. Group comparisons rested on small numbers: three non-neoplastic, three low-grade glioma and eight glioblastoma patients. Only a very small number of CDR3 sequences turned up in both tissue and blood, a result put down to high CDR3 diversity combined with limited sampling.

The iRepertoire nested amplicon-rescue multiplex PCR (arm-PCR) platform was used to amplify TCR alpha and beta CDR3 regions from RNA. The input for one-step reverse transcription and amplification was about 85-450 ng of tissue mRNA or PBMC total RNA. Following bead purification, Illumina adapters were added by a secondary multiplex PCR, and the libraries were gel-purified between 200 and 400 bp. Internal 6-nucleotide barcodes were carried by the libraries and were used for demultiplexing. Sequencing of the libraries was done on an Illumina MiSeq using 2x220 or 2x250 nucleotide paired-end reads. The authors' pipeline ran thus. Paired reads were merged using FLASH 1.2.11 and aligned with BWA-MEM to the GRCh37 human genome, and TRA and TRB reads were then extracted. For V and J assignment, an IMGT-derived reference of cassette sequences and CDR3 motifs that included pseudogenes was used. Reads were translated in three frames, and productive CDR3s were defined as those with a C...FGXG motif and no stop codons. Unique combinations of V-J cassette pair and CDR3 amino acid sequence were defined as clonotypes. Reads were filtered by Hamming distance, with the threshold set by the sequence error rate of each sample in mapped regions. In-frame beta chains were kept once TCRdb had trimmed the public reads at Q25 with fastp and called clones with MiXCR. Each record represents a unique CDR3 protein, reported with the most common genes and DNA among its rows. The V and J calls come from TCRdb's annotation, not from the publication. The sample yields under 20,000 distinct CDR3 sequences; more than 45% were counted once. About 40% of the sample rests with the top ten.

Sequencing input: glioma tissue, nonneoplastic brain tissue, or PBMCs (not recorded which). The TCR was taken from a human donor with low-grade glioma or glioblastoma, undergoing nonglioma brain surgery, or in good health (not recorded which).

The base sequence is TGTGCCATCAGTGACCCAGGCCAGACCCAGACGAACTATGGCTACACCTTC. The translation is CAISDPGQTQTNYGYTF. The chain is made from TRBV10-3 and TRBJ1-2; the D gene is unclear. Taken from the germline V gene, the CDR1 and CDR2 loops are ENHRY and SYGVKD. The CDR3 sequence holds 17 residues, the cysteine and phenylalanine included. Only the CDR3 DNA stays, 51 bases, in frame from base 1. V was cut back by 3 bases and J by 2 bases, leaving a gap of 19 bases between them.